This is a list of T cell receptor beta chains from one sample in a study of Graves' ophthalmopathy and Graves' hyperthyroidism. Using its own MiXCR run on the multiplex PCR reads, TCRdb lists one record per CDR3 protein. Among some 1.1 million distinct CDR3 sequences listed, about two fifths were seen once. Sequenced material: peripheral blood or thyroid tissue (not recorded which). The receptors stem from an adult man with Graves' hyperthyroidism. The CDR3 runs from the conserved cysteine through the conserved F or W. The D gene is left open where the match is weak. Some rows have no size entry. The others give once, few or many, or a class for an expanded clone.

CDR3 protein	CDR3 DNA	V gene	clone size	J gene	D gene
CSVGLGGKGIPIVYGYTF	TGCAGCGTGGGGCTGGGGGGAAAAGGAATCCCTATTGTCTATGGCTACACCTTC	TRBV29-1	many	TRBJ1-2	-
CASSGSFTDTQYF	TGTGCCAGCAGCGGGAGTTTTACAGATACGCAGTATTTT	TRBV2	-	TRBJ2-3	-
CSVIRDRENYGYTF	TGCAGCGTTATTCGGGACAGGGAGAACTATGGCTACACCTTC	TRBV29-1	many	TRBJ1-2	TRBD1
CATSARLEPQHF	TGTGCCACCAGCGCCCGCCTCGAGCCCCAGCATTTT	TRBV15	many	TRBJ1-5	-
CASSLASRGRGYTF	TGTGCCAGCAGCTTAGCGTCACGGGGACGGGGCTACACCTTC	TRBV7-8	many	TRBJ1-2	-
CSVGGGVGETQYF	TGCAGCGTTGGTGGGGGCGTGGGGGAGACCCAGTACTTC	TRBV29-1	many	TRBJ2-5	-
CASSQETGFDSYEQYF	TGCGCCAGCAGCCAAGAGACAGGCTTTGACTCCTACGAGCAGTACTTC	TRBV4-3	-	TRBJ2-7	-
CASSTVRTGVMEQYF	TGTGCCAGCAGCACCGTAAGGACAGGGGTTATGGAGCAGTACTTC	TRBV7-8	many	TRBJ2-7	TRBD1
CASRIGGAKTEAFF	TGTGCCAGCAGAATCGGGGGGGCGAAGACTGAAGCTTTCTTT	TRBV7-9	once	TRBJ1-1	-
CAISELDTQPQHF	TGTGCCATCAGTGAGTTAGACACACAGCCCCAGCATTTT	TRBV10-3	many	TRBJ1-5	-
CSARAGSYEQYF	TGCAGTGCTAGAGCCGGCTCCTACGAGCAGTACTTC	TRBV20-1	few	TRBJ2-7	-
CAISATGGNTEAFF	TGTGCCATCAGTGCTACAGGGGGCAACACTGAAGCTTTCTTT	TRBV10-3	-	TRBJ1-1	TRBD1
CATNQGTNYGYTF	TGTGCCACCAACCAGGGGACCAACTATGGCTACACCTTC	TRBV25-1	-	TRBJ1-2	-
CASSIDHRAGGGTGPISNQPQHF	TGTGCCAGTAGTATAGACCACCGCGCCGGTGGCGGGACAGGGCCCATTAGCAATCAGCCCCAGCATTTT	TRBV19	-	TRBJ1-5	TRBD1
CSVEYSGAETQYF	TGCAGCGTTGAATATAGCGGGGCAGAGACCCAGTACTTC	TRBV29-1	many	TRBJ2-5	TRBD2
CASSEARPPRVGAPKDYGYTF	TGTGCCAGCAGTGAAGCGCGCCCCCCCCGAGTGGGGGCTCCAAAGGACTATGGCTACACCTTC	TRBV2	-	TRBJ1-2	-
CAISERLNVGTF	TGTGCCATCAGTGAGAGGTTGAACGTCGGGACTTTC	TRBV10-3	-	TRBJ2-6	-
CASSWESGYGYTF	TGTGCCAGCAGCTGGGAGTCGGGGTACGGCTACACCTTC	TRBV11-2	-	TRBJ1-2	-
CASSPGLAGGVETQYF	TGTGCCAGCAGCCCGGGACTAGCGGGAGGGGTGGAGACCCAGTACTTC	TRBV7-3	many	TRBJ2-5	TRBD2
CASSTRQGGWQYF	TGTGCCAGCAGTACCCGACAGGGTGGGTGGCAGTACTTC	TRBV27	-	TRBJ2-7	TRBD1
CATSRIRDSRTEAFF	TGTGCCACCAGCAGAATCCGGGACAGTAGGACTGAAGCTTTCTTT	TRBV15	-	TRBJ1-1	TRBD1
CSLTGGAPSSSPLHF	TGCAGCTTGACAGGGGGCGCACCTTCGTCCTCACCCCTCCACTTT	TRBV29-1	-	TRBJ1-6	TRBD1
CASTPAPGQASPGYGYTF	TGTGCCAGCACTCCTGCTCCGGGACAGGCTTCACCGGGCTATGGCTACACCTTC	TRBV6-5	few	TRBJ1-2	TRBD1
CASSLGRTPLEQYF	TGTGCCAGCAGCTTAGGCCGGACACCACTCGAGCAGTACTTC	TRBV7-9	many	TRBJ2-7	-
CASSPVGGSGTEAFF	TGTGCCAGCAGCCCGGTGGGGGGTAGTGGGACTGAAGCTTTCTTT	TRBV5-1	few	TRBJ1-1	-